A single sample is the source of the 7 T cell receptor beta chains below, sequenced in a study of blood T cell repertoires in COVID-19. Method: immunoSEQ multiplex PCR; TCRdb's copy keeps in-frame clones and lacks some. The table includes approximately 200,000 clones, roughly 82% detected once. The sample taken for sequencing was peripheral blood. The origin of the receptors is a woman in her twenties or thirties with acute or convalescent COVID-19.

V and J are TRBV6-6 and TRBJ1-3, with TRBD1 as a possible D gene (5 bases). The CDR3 length is 13 residues. In germline, CDR1 is MNHNY, CDR2 SVGAGI (reference sequence). Trimming removed 6 bases at V and 1 base at J, with 7 bases between. CDR3 bases: TGTGCCAGCAGGGCAGGGTCTGGAAACACCATATATTTT. Its translation: CASRAGSGNTIYF.

J is TRBJ2-2 and V is TRBV27; 9 bases agree with TRBD1. V shed 3 bases and J 6 bases; nucleotides not matched to a gene: 17. This CDR3 region has 19 residues. Germline loops: CDR1 MNHEY, CDR2 SMNVEV (reference sequence). This chain's CDR3 is CASSFSYMPGQGVPGELFF. The DNA of the CDR3 is TGTGCCAGCAGTTTCTCTTATATGCCGGGACAGGGAGTTCCCGGGGAGCTGTTTTTT.

The V call is TRBV7-9, the J call TRBJ2-3; TRBD2 aligns across 7 bases. V dropped 8 bases and J dropped 6; count of bases not matched to a gene: 17. Germline V gene lookup returns CDR1 SEHNR and CDR2 FQNEAQ (reference sequence). The CDR3 sequence is 16 residues long. CDR3 sequence (DNA): TGTGCCAGCGGTCTGGATAGGGGAGGGCCAGGTGATACGCAGTATTTT. Amino acid sequence: CASGLDRGGPGDTQYF. Full variable domain (outside the CDR3, taken from reference TRBV7-9 and TRBJ2-3): DTGVSQNPRHKITKRGQNVTFRCDPISEHNRLYWYRQTLGQGPEFLTYFQNEAQLEKSRLLSDRFSAERPKGSFSTLEIQRTEQGDSAMYLCASGLDRGGPGDTQYFGPGTRLTVL.

This clone showed up just a few times. The chain couples TRBV4-3 to TRBJ2-5; the match to TRBD2 covers 10 bases. Per the germline V gene, CDR1 is LGHNA and CDR2 is YSLEER. Trimming took 0 bases from V and 5 from J; bases not matched to a gene: 9. The CDR3 totals 17 residues. CDR3 DNA: TGCGCCAGCAGCCAAGAACTATCAGCGGGGGGGCACGAGACCCAGTACTTC. The encoded protein is CASSQELSAGGHETQYF.

The chain recombines TRBV5-4 with TRBJ2-7; TRBD1 matches at 8 bases. Germline loops: CDR1 SGHNT, CDR2 YYREEE (reference sequence). The CDR3 runs to 13 residues. V lost 3 bases and J lost 7; bases outside the gene matches: 6. The CDR3 loop is CASSSSRDREQYF. CDR3 DNA: TGTGCCAGCAGCTCTTCCCGGGACAGGGAGCAGTACTTC.

The V call is TRBV19, the J call TRBJ1-4; the D gene is possibly TRBD1 (6 bases). V was pared by 10 bases and J by 11 bases, with 20 bases between. This CDR3 spans 13 amino acids. Germline V gives CDR1 LNHDA, CDR2 SQIVND (reference sequence). CDR3 in DNA: TGTGCCACGGAGGCAGGGGCGTTTGGGAAACTGTTTTTT. It is translated as CATEAGAFGKLFF.

The chain links TRBV4-2 to TRBJ2-5; 8 bases map to TRBD2. Germline CDR1 and CDR2: LGHNA and YNFKEQ. V shed 0 bases, J shed 4 bases, and the junction held 7 bases outside the gene matches. The CDR3 extends over 16 amino acids. The CDR3 here is CASSQDDAGGGETQYF. CDR3 sequence (DNA): TGTGCCAGCAGCCAAGATGATGCGGGGGGAGGAGAGACCCAGTACTTC.